The 10 T cell receptor beta chains below were found in one sample sequenced in a study of T cells in localized non-small cell lung cancer. Measured with immunoSEQ multiplex PCR; TCRdb has only the in-frame clones, and not every one. Found here are approximately 150,000 clones, more than 70% of them singletons; the top ten hold approximately 1.5%. The sequences come from peripheral blood, collected before any cancer treatment. These TCRs come from a female donor of 60 years or more with stage I lung adenocarcinoma.

The V and J genes are TRBV28 and TRBJ2-2; D possibly corresponds to TRBD1 (5 bases). Per germline, CDR1 MDHEN and CDR2 SYDVKM. Trimming pared 2 bases from V and 5 bases from J, leaving 12 bases between. The CDR3 has 15 residues. In DNA, the CDR3 is TGTGCCAGCAGTTTAGTAGGCAGGGCAACCGGGGAGCTGTTTTTT. Its protein product is CASSLVGRATGELFF.

This clone was seen only a few times. This sequence joins TRBV28 and TRBJ1-2, with D tentatively TRBD1 (5 bases). V gave up 3 bases and J gave up 3 bases, with 17 bases separating them. Germline values: CDR1 MDHEN, CDR2 SYDVKM. This CDR3 comprises 16 residues. CDR3 coding DNA: TGTGCCAGCAGTTTTGCGACAGTGTCTATTTACTATGGCTACACCTTC. This gives the protein CASSFATVSIYYGYTF.

This chain connects TRBV7-2 to TRBJ1-1; D remains ambiguous. Trimming stripped 5 bases from V and 5 bases from J, with 15 bases between. The CDR3 consists of 14 residues. From germline, CDR1 is SGHTA and CDR2 FQGNSA. This CDR3 is CASSPQLGRTEAFF. Written as DNA, the CDR3 is TGTGCCAGCAGCCCCCAGTTGGGCAGGACTGAAGCTTTCTTT.

The V and J genes are TRBV28 and TRBJ1-1; D unclear. CDR1 MDHEN and CDR2 SYDVKM come from the germline V gene. Trimming stripped 2 bases from V and 4 bases from J, with 2 bases between. The CDR3 totals 11 residues. CDR3 in amino acids: CASSLPTEAFF. The CDR3 nucleotides read TGTGCCAGCAGTTTACCCACTGAAGCTTTCTTT.

This chain uses TRBV11-2 with TRBJ1-4; D remains unclear. Germline loops: CDR1 SGHAT, CDR2 FQNNGV. This CDR3 spans 17 amino acids. V lost 5 bases to trimming and J lost 0 bases, with 16 bases between them. CDR3 sequence (DNA): TGTGCCAGCAGCACCCGCCGTATGACGGCAACTAATGAAAAACTGTTTTTT. Protein product: CASSTRRMTATNEKLFF.

The chain carries TRBV7-8 and TRBJ2-7; 7 positions match TRBD2. CDR1 is SGHVS and CDR2 is FQNEAQ in the germline V gene. The V segment lost 0 bases and the J segment 2 bases; nucleotides outside the gene matches: 1. CDR3 length: 14 residues. CDR3 nucleotides: TGTGCCAGCAGCTTAGCGGGGGGGACCTACGAGCAGTACTTC. It codes for CASSLAGGTYEQYF.

The CDR3 reads CASSVGAGEWSYEQYF. In DNA form, the CDR3 reads TGTGCCAGCAGCGTAGGGGCAGGGGAGTGGTCCTACGAGCAGTACTTC. This chain joins TRBV9 and TRBJ2-7; maybe TRBD1 (6 bases). Germline V gene sequence: CDR1 SGDLS, CDR2 YYNGEE. This CDR3 contains 16 residues. Trimming pared 0 bases from V and 1 base from J, leaving 14 bases between. Full variable domain (remainder filled in from reference TRBV9 and TRBJ2-7): DSGVTQTPKHLITATGQRVTLRCSPRSGDLSVYWYQQSLDQGLQFLIQYYNGEERAKGNILERFSAQQFPDLHSELNLSSLELGDSALYFCASSVGAGEWSYEQYFGPGTRLTVT.

The chain uses TRBV9 and TRBJ2-7, with D tentatively TRBD1 (6 bases). In germline, CDR1 is SGDLS, CDR2 YYNGEE. The CDR3 length is 15 residues. The V end lost 4 bases, the J end lost 0 bases, and 14 bases lay between the germline ends. This CDR3 reads CASSTYSGHSYEQYF. The CDR3 bases are TGTGCCAGCAGCACCTACTCGGGACACTCCTACGAGCAGTACTTC.

The V call is TRBV5-6, the J call TRBJ1-5, with D hard to call. Germline V gene lookup returns CDR1 SGHDT and CDR2 YYEEEE. This CDR3 spans 15 amino acids. The germline V and J ends were trimmed by 4 bases and 2 bases, with 13 bases remaining between them. CDR3 protein: CASSKGPGGNQPQHF. The CDR3 coding sequence is TGTGCCAGCAGCAAAGGTCCGGGTGGCAATCAGCCCCAGCATTTT.

The chain combines TRBV29-1 with TRBJ2-7; 12 bases agree with TRBD2. Per the germline V gene, CDR1 is SQVTM and CDR2 is ANQGSEA. With 6 bases clipped from V and 6 bases from J, the junction kept 12 bases outside the gene matches. The CDR3 consists of 15 residues. As DNA, the CDR3 is TGCAGCGTCGCCCTAGCGGGAGGGGGCCCGGGCGAGCAGTACTTC. The encoded protein is CSVALAGGGPGEQYF.